These 9 T cell receptor beta chains share one sample of origin, sequenced in a study of blood T cell repertoires in COVID-19 (dated by TCRdb to between 2020 and 2021). The method was the immunoSEQ multiplex PCR assay. The source is immuneACCESS, and TCRdb retained only in-frame sequences with V and J called. Part of the clones is not carried over; for the studies checked, unresolved V genes explain less than half of this, and the remainder is unexplained. The table for this sample lists about 41,000 clones; about 85% of them were counted only once. Around 4.5% of the sample comes from the top ten. Material for sequencing was peripheral blood. The receptors were sampled from a man between 60 and 75 years old with acute or convalescent COVID-19.

The V gene is TRBV6-2 or TRBV6-3, the J gene TRBJ1-1; D is perhaps TRBD1 (6 bases). With 6 bases removed from V and 4 bases from J, the gap between germline ends came to 15 bases. Germline V lookup: CDR1 MNHEY, CDR2 SVGEGT. The CDR3 loop spans 14 amino acids. The CDR3 loop reads CASSPTGRGTEAFF. The CDR3 DNA reads TGTGCCAGCAGCCCGACAGGTAGAGGCACTGAAGCTTTCTTT.

This clone appeared a single time. The J gene is TRBJ1-5, the V gene TRBV6-2 or TRBV6-3; D not resolved. The CDR3 is 12 amino acids. Germline loops: CDR1 MNHEY, CDR2 SVGEGT. V was clipped by 6 bases and J by 3 bases, with 6 bases between them. CDR3 loop: CASSLYNQPQHF. CDR3 in DNA: TGTGCCAGCAGCCTATACAATCAGCCCCAGCATTTT.

The V call is TRBV2, the J call TRBJ1-5; tentative D call: TRBD1 (5 bases). The CDR3 sequence is 14 residues long. Germline values: CDR1 SNHLY, CDR2 FYNNEI. Trimming took 1 base from V and 1 from J, leaving 5 bases between them. CDR3 sequence: CASSEEGSNQPQHF. The CDR3 DNA follows: TGTGCCAGCAGTGAAGAGGGGAGCAATCAGCCCCAGCATTTT.

This rearrangement joins TRBV12-5 to TRBJ1-3; weak D call: TRBD1 (6 bases). The CDR3 spans 16 residues. Per germline, CDR1 LGHNT and CDR2 FRNRAP. V was pared by 1 base and J by 4 bases, with 14 bases between. DNA for the CDR3: TGTGCTAGTGGTTTGGGGGACACCACATTCGGAAACACCATATATTTT. As protein: CASGLGDTTFGNTIYF.

The CDR3 spells CASSPQILRDRVNYGYTF. CDR3 DNA: TGTGCCAGCAGTCCCCAAATCCTCCGGGACAGGGTTAACTATGGCTACACCTTC. The chain employs TRBV27 and TRBJ1-2, with 9 positions matching TRBD1. The CDR3 totals 18 residues. V lost 5 bases and J lost 1; bases outside the gene matches: 14. Looked up from germline, CDR1 is MNHEY and CDR2 is SMNVEV (reference sequence).

The rearrangement joins TRBV4-1 to TRBJ1-6; the match to TRBD1 covers 8 bases. Germline V gives CDR1 MGHRA, CDR2 YSYEKL. The J segment lost 9 bases and the V segment lost 2 bases, leaving 3 bases of the junction unmatched. The CDR3 runs to 14 residues. The CDR3 is CASSQPGQVSPLHF. CDR3 in DNA: TGCGCCAGCAGCCAACCGGGACAGGTTTCACCCCTCCACTTT.

V gene TRBV2 combines with J gene TRBJ2-7; tentatively, D is TRBD2 (5 bases). This CDR3 is built from 14 residues. The V end lost 8 bases, the J end lost 2 bases, and 16 bases lay between the germline ends. Germline V gene data show CDR1 as SNHLY and CDR2 as FYNNEI. Written as DNA, the CDR3 is TGTGCCAGCCTAAGCGGAGGTAAAGCCTACGAGCAGTACTTC. Translating gives CASLSGGKAYEQYF.

The chain couples TRBV7-2 to TRBJ2-2; 10 bases are a match to TRBD2. Trimming took 4 bases from V and 7 from J; bases not matched to a gene: 9. CDR1 is SGHTA and CDR2 is FQGNSA in the germline V gene. The CDR3 runs to 16 residues. The chain's CDR3 is CASSSLLAGNFGELFF. The CDR3 nucleotides read TGTGCCAGCAGCTCATTACTAGCGGGGAATTTCGGGGAGCTGTTTTTT.

V and J are TRBV9 and TRBJ2-5; TRBD2 agrees at 9 bases. Unmatched junction bases numbered 9, after V lost 4 bases and J lost 5 bases. The CDR3 is 15 amino acids. The germline gives CDR1 SGDLS, CDR2 YYNGEE. CDR3 sequence (DNA): TGTGCCAGCAGCTCGCGCGGGGGGGGATTTGAGACCCAGTACTTC. It yields the protein CASSSRGGGFETQYF.